What follows are 32 T cell receptor beta chains derived from one specimen sequenced in a study of T cells after posttransplantation cyclophosphamide. Sequenced by immunoSEQ multiplex PCR; TCRdb stores in-frame clones only, minus some. The repertoire has over 5,500 clones, approximately 80% of them found once; the top ten carry about 27%. The sequencing sample was made of memory CD4+ T cells sorted from blood. The source is a woman between 45 and 60 years old in good health and a related stem cell transplant donor.

CDR3 DNA: TGCGCCAGCAGCTTGGACAGGGGCCTGAACACCGGGGAGCTGTTTTTT. It translates to CASSLDRGLNTGELFF. The V gene is TRBV5-1, the J gene TRBJ2-2; 7 bases match TRBD1. The CDR3 has 16 amino acids. The junction had 3 bases not matched to a gene; V was cut back by 0 bases and J by 1 base. Germline V gene data show CDR1 as SGHRS and CDR2 as YFSETQ.

The chain has TRBV10-1 and TRBJ1-2, with 8 nucleotides matching TRBD1. The CDR3 totals 13 residues. CDR1 and CDR2 from the germline V gene are WNHNN and SYGVQD (reference sequence). With 2 bases clipped from V and 4 bases from J, the junction kept 0 bases outside the gene matches. DNA of the CDR3: TGCGCCAGCAGTGAGGGACAGGGCTATGGCTACACCTTC. Its protein is CASSEGQGYGYTF.

The rearrangement uses TRBV7-9 and TRBJ2-3; 10 bases are shared with TRBD2. The CDR3 covers 15 residues. CDR1 and CDR2 from the germline V gene are SEHNR and FQNEAQ (reference sequence). Trimming at V came to 4 bases and at J to 5 bases, leaving 6 bases not matched to a gene. The CDR3 region is CASSSIAGGLDTQYF. The CDR3 DNA sequence: TGTGCCAGCAGCTCCATAGCGGGAGGTTTAGATACGCAGTATTTT.

The chain links TRBV6-4 to TRBJ2-1; 8 nucleotides line up with TRBD2. Germline CDR1 is MRHNA and CDR2 is SNTAGT. This CDR3 spans 20 amino acids. The V segment lost 0 bases and the J segment 6 bases; nucleotides outside the gene matches: 19. The chain's CDR3 is CASSDSPGPNVVAGSNEQFF. CDR3 in DNA: TGTGCCAGCAGTGACTCTCCGGGCCCCAACGTGGTAGCGGGGTCCAATGAGCAGTTCTTC.

This clone is termed medium-sized. The chain combines TRBV18 with TRBJ1-2; TRBD1 matches 7 bases. The CDR3 is 15 amino acids. The V and J ends lost 3 bases and 1 base, in that order; junction bases with no gene match: 5. In germline, CDR1 is KGHSH, CDR2 LQKENI. The CDR3 nucleotides are TGTGCCAGCTCACCCCTGACAGGGATTAACTATGGCTACACCTTC. Translation: CASSPLTGINYGYTF.

V gene TRBV18 combines with J gene TRBJ2-7; 7 bases are shared with TRBD2. Trimming removed 6 bases from V and 0 bases from J; junction bases left unmatched: 11. Germline values: CDR1 KGHSH, CDR2 LQKENI. This CDR3 is built from 16 residues. The CDR3 is CASSPAGRASSYEQYF. The CDR3 bases are TGTGCCAGCTCTCCTGCGGGGAGGGCGAGCTCCTACGAGCAGTACTTC.

This clone showed up just once. Other nucleotide sequences in the sample specify the same CDR3. This sequence joins TRBV2 and TRBJ1-5, with TRBD1 matching over 11 bases. Germline CDR1 SNHLY, CDR2 FYNNEI. CDR3 length equals 17 residues. J was trimmed by 7 bases and V by 5 bases; bases with no gene match: 13. The CDR3 sequence: CASSLHQRTGGPQPQHF. The DNA for the CDR3 is TGTGCCAGCAGTCTACATCAAAGGACAGGGGGCCCACAGCCCCAGCATTTT.

This sequence joins TRBV6-5 and TRBJ1-2; D is unclear. Germline values: CDR1 MNHEY, CDR2 SVGAGI. CDR3 length: 13 amino acids. Trimming pared 2 bases from V and 8 bases from J, leaving 12 bases between. Written as DNA, the CDR3 is TGTGCCAGCAGTTACGGGGAGGGAGACGGCTACACCTTC. Amino acid sequence: CASSYGEGDGYTF.

The V and J genes are TRBV11-3 and TRBJ2-3; TRBD2 agrees at 14 bases. Per the germline V gene, CDR1 is SGHNT and CDR2 is YENEEA. CDR3 length equals 16 residues. J lost 8 bases, V lost 3 bases, and 7 bases had no gene match. The CDR3 DNA follows: TGTGCCAGCAGCTTTCGACTAGCGGGGGGGGGTGCTACGCAGTATTTT. Encoded protein: CASSFRLAGGGATQYF.

The rearrangement links TRBV7-8 to TRBJ2-1; the match to TRBD2 covers 8 bases. J lost 8 bases, V lost 3 bases, and 9 bases had no gene match. CDR1 SGHVS and CDR2 FQNEAQ come from the germline V gene. CDR3 size: 15 residues. CDR3 region: CASSLTSVFLDEQFF. In DNA, the CDR3 is TGTGCCAGCAGCTTGACTAGCGTCTTCCTTGATGAGCAGTTCTTC.

V is TRBV5-1 and J is TRBJ2-5, with TRBD2 matching 10 bases. V shed 4 bases and J 2 bases; nucleotides not matched to a gene: 11. The CDR3 totals 17 residues. Germline V gene sequence: CDR1 SGHRS, CDR2 YFSETQ. The CDR3 bases are TGCGCCAGCAGCAGCTCTATCGGACTAGCGGCACAAGAGACCCAGTACTTC. It yields the protein CASSSSIGLAAQETQYF.

The chain couples TRBV18 to TRBJ1-2; D might be TRBD1 (6 bases). CDR1 is KGHSH, CDR2 LQKENI, per germline. This CDR3 has 14 residues. V lost 4 bases and J 2 bases, leaving 11 bases between the germline ends. As DNA, the CDR3 is TGTGCCAGCTCACATACGGACAGAAACTATGGCTACACCTTC. Translation gives CASSHTDRNYGYTF.

The chain uses TRBV7-2 and TRBJ1-5; D unclear. Trimming cost V 5 bases and J 2 bases, with 16 bases left between them. The CDR3 extends over 16 amino acids. The V gene's germline CDR1 is SGHTA and CDR2 FQGNSA. CDR3 region: CASSLSSQWGNQPQHF. The CDR3 DNA reads as TGTGCCAGCAGCCTCAGTTCACAGTGGGGCAATCAGCCCCAGCATTTT. Filled out from reference TRBV7-2 and TRBJ1-5, the complete variable domain reads GAGVSQSPSNKVTEKGKDVELRCDPISGHTALYWYRQSLGQGLEFLIYFQGNSAPDKSGLPSDRFSAERTGGSVSTLTIQRTQQEDSAVYLCASSLSSQWGNQPQHFGDGTRLSIL.

This clone was seen a handful of times. V and J are TRBV13 and TRBJ1-2; D is unclear. The CDR3 extends over 13 amino acids. Trimming removed 6 bases at V and 4 bases at J, with 12 bases between. Germline V CDR1 and CDR2: PRHDT, FYEKMQ (reference sequence). The chain's CDR3 is CASRVQDLYGYTF. The DNA of the CDR3 is TGTGCCAGCAGGGTTCAGGATCTCTATGGCTACACCTTC.

Concerning this clone: In the same sample, other DNA sequences code for this CDR3. The rearrangement uses TRBV19 and TRBJ1-1, with unresolved D. V was cut by 3 bases and J by 1 base, with 9 bases left in between. CDR1 is LNHDA, CDR2 SQIVND, per germline (reference sequence). CDR3 length: 14 amino acids. CDR3 DNA sequence: TGTGCCAGTAGTATCCCCGGGAAGAACACTGAAGCTTTCTTT. Translating gives CASSIPGKNTEAFF.

The J gene is TRBJ1-5, the V gene TRBV12-5, with D perhaps matching TRBD1 (5 bases). CDR3 length: 13 amino acids. The V end was cut by 4 bases, the J end by 4 bases, with 8 bases between. CDR1 is LGHNT and CDR2 is FRNRAP in the germline V gene. In DNA form, the CDR3 reads TGTGCTAGTGGTTGGGGGGGTAATCAGCCCCAGCATTTT. Its translation is CASGWGGNQPQHF.

J is TRBJ1-4 and V is TRBV7-6, with TRBD1 as a possible D gene (5 bases). The V gene's germline CDR1 is SGHVS and CDR2 FNYEAQ. V lost 5 bases and J lost 5, with 12 bases in between. The CDR3 runs 14 residues. CDR3: CASSPRVRNEKLFF. In DNA form, the CDR3 reads TGTGCCAGCAGCCCCAGGGTACGGAATGAAAAACTGTTTTTT.

The chain combines TRBV19 with TRBJ1-1; D remains ambiguous. V dropped 2 bases and J dropped 4 bases, with 11 bases sitting between them. Germline V CDR1 and CDR2: LNHDA, SQIVND (reference sequence). CDR3 size: 14 residues. The chain's CDR3 is CASSIPGIGTEAFF. CDR3 in DNA: TGTGCCAGTAGTATACCCGGGATTGGCACTGAAGCTTTCTTT.

This chain links TRBV6-1 with TRBJ1-2; 8 nucleotides line up with TRBD1. Per germline, CDR1 MNHNS and CDR2 SASEGT. The CDR3 spans 15 residues. The junction had 8 bases not matched to a gene; V was cut back by 6 bases and J by 2 bases. DNA for the CDR3: TGTGCCAGCAGACTACAGGGGGGGTTCAACTATGGCTACACCTTC. Its protein product is CASRLQGGFNYGYTF.

This chain joins TRBV9 and TRBJ1-3; no clear D. CDR1 SGDLS and CDR2 YYNGEE come from the germline V gene. CDR3 length: 15 amino acids. The V end lost 2 bases, the J end lost 2 bases, and 11 bases lay between the germline ends. DNA for the CDR3: TGTGCCAGCAGCGTTAGAGGGAGTACTGGAAACACCATATATTTT. Encoded protein: CASSVRGSTGNTIYF.

The V gene is TRBV5-5, the J gene TRBJ2-7; maybe TRBD2 (6 bases). The germline V gene has CDR1 SGHKS and CDR2 YYEKEE (reference sequence). The length of the CDR3 is 16 residues. Trimming pared 3 bases from V and 6 bases from J, leaving 22 bases between. The CDR3 region has the DNA TGTGCCAGCAGCTGGCGCAGCGGGCTGAGGAGTGGCGAGCAGTACTTC. It codes for CASSWRSGLRSGEQYF.

The chain employs TRBV7-8 and TRBJ2-7, with 15 bases lining up with TRBD2. Trimming removed 3 bases from V and 4 bases from J; junction bases left unmatched: 4. CDR1 and CDR2 (germline): SGHVS, FQNEAQ. CDR3 length: 16 amino acids. The CDR3 is CASSFSGTSGRYEQYF. In DNA, the CDR3 is TGTGCCAGCAGCTTTTCCGGGACTAGCGGGAGGTACGAGCAGTACTTC.

The rearrangement links TRBV4-2 to TRBJ1-5; a possible D gene is TRBD1 (5 bases). Trimming stripped 0 bases from V and 5 bases from J, with 20 bases between. The germline V gene has CDR1 LGHNA and CDR2 YNFKEQ. The CDR3 is 18 residues long. CDR3: CASSQDHGGALLDQPQHF. CDR3 DNA: TGTGCCAGCAGCCAAGACCACGGGGGAGCTCTCCTCGATCAGCCCCAGCATTTT.

The chain has TRBV11-2 and TRBJ2-5; the match to TRBD2 covers 9 bases. Trimming at V came to 1 base and at J to 8 bases, leaving 8 bases not matched to a gene. Germline V lookup: CDR1 SGHAT, CDR2 FQNNGV. CDR3 length: 15 residues. In nucleotides, the CDR3 is TGTGCCAGCAGCTTAGGAGGCGGGAGGGCCGGTACCCAGTACTTC. Protein: CASSLGGGRAGTQYF.

The chain uses TRBV7-6 and TRBJ1-1, with D possibly being TRBD1 (6 bases). The germline V gene has CDR1 SGHVS and CDR2 FNYEAQ. This CDR3 comprises 13 residues. V was cut by 1 base and J by 9 bases, with 12 bases left in between. The CDR3 nucleotides read TGTGCCAGCAGCTTAGTCGAACAGGGTCAAGCTTTCTTT. Its translation: CASSLVEQGQAFF. The complete variable domain, with remaining parts taken from reference TRBV7-6 and TRBJ1-1, reads GAGVSQSPRYKVTKRGQDVALRCDPISGHVSLYWYRQALGQGPEFLTYFNYEAQQDKSGLPNDRFSAERPEGSISTLTIQRTEQRDSAMYRCASSLVEQGQAFFGQGTRLTVV.

CDR3 amino acids: CASSQGQGTTYEQYF. The CDR3 nucleotides are TGCGCCAGCAGCCAGGGACAGGGGACGACCTACGAGCAGTACTTC. This chain connects TRBV5-1 to TRBJ2-7, with 10 bases identical to TRBD1. The CDR3 runs to 15 residues. Per the germline V gene, CDR1 is SGHRS and CDR2 is YFSETQ. V lost 4 bases, J lost 2 bases, and 6 bases stayed unmatched.

The CDR3 DNA reads TGTGCCAGCAGCCAGGTCGCAGCTGGAAACACCATATATTTT. This sequence encodes CASSQVAAGNTIYF. V is TRBV11-2 and J is TRBJ1-3; D is ambiguous. V gave up 5 bases and J gave up 2 bases, with 10 bases separating them. Germline V gene lookup returns CDR1 SGHAT and CDR2 FQNNGV. The length of the CDR3 is 14 residues.

This clone has only one observation. The chain employs TRBV5-1 and TRBJ2-5, with D possibly matching TRBD1 (6 bases). The V gene lost 1 base and the J gene lost 2 bases, with 9 bases spanning the gap. The CDR3 sequence is 14 residues long. The germline gives CDR1 SGHRS, CDR2 YFSETQ. Here the CDR3 reads CASSLFTGQETQYF. The CDR3 nucleotides are TGCGCCAGCAGCTTGTTCACAGGGCAAGAGACCCAGTACTTC.

The gene calls are TRBV10-3 and TRBJ2-3; tentatively, D is TRBD2 (6 bases). V lost 1 base, J lost 0 bases, and 11 bases lay in between. Per the germline V gene, CDR1 is ENHRY and CDR2 is SYGVKD. The CDR3 extends over 16 amino acids. The CDR3 DNA is TGTGCCATCAGTGAGTTTAGCGGAGACAGCACAGATACGCAGTATTTT. This sequence encodes CAISEFSGDSTDTQYF.

The gene calls are TRBV11-3 and TRBJ2-1; D gene unclear. The CDR3 length is 12 residues. V was clipped by 2 bases and J by 8 bases, with 7 bases between them. Germline CDR1 SGHNT, CDR2 YENEEA. The CDR3 DNA reads TGTGCCAGCAGCTTATCGCGAGATGAGCAGTTCTTC. Translated, it gives CASSLSRDEQFF. Based on the CDR3 plus reference TRBV11-3 and TRBJ2-1, the full variable domain is EAGVVQSPRYKIIEKKQPVAFWCNPISGHNTLYWYLQNLGQGPELLIRYENEEAVDDSQLPKDRFSAERLKGVDSTLKIQPAELGDSAVYLCASSLSRDEQFFGPGTRLTVL.

This chain connects TRBV28 to TRBJ2-7; 9 bases map to TRBD1. V was clipped by 7 bases and J by 5 bases; unmatched bases: 18. The CDR3 totals 17 residues. CDR1 is MDHEN, CDR2 SYDVKM, per germline. CDR3 bases: TGTGCCAGCACCGCTACTAGGGTTCTGGACAGGGGCAACGAGCAGTACTTC. Protein sequence: CASTATRVLDRGNEQYF.

This chain connects TRBV28 to TRBJ2-1, with D possibly matching TRBD2 (6 bases). Between the trimmed V and J ends, which lost 1 base and 12 bases, there was a span of 10 bases. Looked up from germline, CDR1 is MDHEN and CDR2 is SYDVKM. This CDR3 spans 12 amino acids. CDR3 bases: TGTGCCAGCAGTTTATTTACGGGACTGCAGTTCTTC. Translation: CASSLFTGLQFF.